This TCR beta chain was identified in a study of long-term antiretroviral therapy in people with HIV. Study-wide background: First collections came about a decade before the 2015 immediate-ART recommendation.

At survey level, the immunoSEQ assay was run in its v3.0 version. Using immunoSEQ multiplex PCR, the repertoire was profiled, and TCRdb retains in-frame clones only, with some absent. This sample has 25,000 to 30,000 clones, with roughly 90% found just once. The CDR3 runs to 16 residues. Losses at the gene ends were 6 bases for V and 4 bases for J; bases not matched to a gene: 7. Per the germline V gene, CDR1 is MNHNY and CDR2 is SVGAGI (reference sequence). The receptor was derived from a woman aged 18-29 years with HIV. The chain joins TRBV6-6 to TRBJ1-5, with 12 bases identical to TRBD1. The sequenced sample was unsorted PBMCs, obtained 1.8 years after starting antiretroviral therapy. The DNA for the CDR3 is TGTGCCAGCAGGTCTTCGGGACAGGGGGCGAATCAGCCCCAGCATTTT. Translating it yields CASRSSGQGANQPQHF.